A single sample is the source of the 20 T cell receptor beta chains below, sequenced in a study of T cell changes during pregnancy in multiple sclerosis. Profiling relied on immunoSEQ multiplex PCR, and the TCRdb table lists in-frame clones only, not all of them. The sample gives about 100,000 clones, less than 95% of which show up once; 0.78% is in the top ten. This specimen consisted of peripheral blood, obtained in the third trimester of pregnancy. These receptor sequences come from a female donor in good health, enrolled as a control in a pregnancy study.

The chain carries TRBV9 and TRBJ2-3; 7 bases line up with TRBD2. CDR1 and CDR2 (germline): SGDLS, YYNGEE. V was pared by 0 bases and J by 2 bases, with 3 bases of the junction left unmatched. The CDR3 contains 15 residues. The CDR3 region has the DNA TGTGCCAGCAGCGTAGGGGCGGGGGACACAGATACGCAGTATTTT. Translated: CASSVGAGDTDTQYF.

V usage is TRBV4-1 and J usage is TRBJ1-1; the D is unclear. Per germline, CDR1 MGHRA and CDR2 YSYEKL. The CDR3 runs to 14 residues. V lost 1 base, J lost 0 bases, and 6 bases lay in between. The CDR3 loop is CASSQVGVNTEAFF. For the CDR3, the DNA is TGCGCCAGCAGCCAAGTCGGAGTGAACACTGAAGCTTTCTTT.

This chain uses TRBV4-2 with TRBJ2-7, with D unclear. The CDR3 totals 13 residues. Trimming shortened V by 3 bases and J by 0 bases, and 6 bases separated the two germline ends. Germline CDR1 reads LGHNA; CDR2 reads YNFKEQ. The CDR3 bases are TGTGCCAGCAGCCACCCGTACTCCTACGAGCAGTACTTC. It translates to CASSHPYSYEQYF.

J is TRBJ1-1 and V is TRBV30; D may be TRBD1 (5 bases). Germline lookup yields CDR1 GTSNPN and CDR2 SVGIG (reference sequence). Trimming removed 2 bases from V and 7 bases from J, with 11 bases in between. This CDR3 contains 12 residues. As DNA, the CDR3 is TGTGCCTGGAGTTTGAACAGGTTTGAAGCTTTCTTT. Translated, it gives CAWSLNRFEAFF.

The chain uses TRBV7-5 and TRBJ2-3; whether TRBD2, the table's D call, matches the DNA was not checked. TRBV7-5 is recorded as a pseudogene. The CDR3 is made up of 17 amino acids. The chain's CDR3 is CARSLVLASGGLDTQYF. The CDR3 coding sequence is TGTGCCAGAAGCTTAGTCTTGGCTAGCGGGGGTCTAGATACGCAGTATTTT.

The chain links TRBV27 to TRBJ1-2; D is undetermined. Germline values: CDR1 MNHEY, CDR2 SMNVEV (reference sequence). The CDR3 has 14 residues. Trimming removed 4 bases from V and 0 bases from J, with 9 bases in between. The CDR3 reads CASSSGSPNYGYTF. Written as DNA, the CDR3 is TGTGCCAGCAGTTCCGGGTCCCCTAACTATGGCTACACCTTC.

The chain carries TRBV2 and TRBJ2-7; D gene unclear. There are 14 residues in the CDR3. With 8 bases removed from V and 2 bases from J, the gap between germline ends came to 16 bases. In germline, CDR1 is SNHLY, CDR2 FYNNEI. The DNA of the CDR3 is TGTGCCAGCCTCACGGGTCGACCCGCCTACGAGCAGTACTTC. Amino acid sequence: CASLTGRPAYEQYF.

The genes are TRBV7-3 and TRBJ2-3; 8 positions agree with TRBD2. This CDR3 is 16 amino acids long. The V segment lost 3 bases and the J segment 4 bases; nucleotides outside the gene matches: 9. Germline V gene data show CDR1 as SGHTA and CDR2 as FQGTGA. CDR3 residues: CASSLIGGAGPDTQYF. DNA for the CDR3: TGTGCCAGCAGCTTGATCGGGGGGGCCGGGCCAGATACGCAGTATTTT.

This chain uses TRBV7-9 with TRBJ2-1; 8 bases match TRBD1. After removal of 5 bases from V and 8 bases from J, the junction contained 11 bases not matched to a gene. The length of the CDR3 is 15 residues. The V gene's germline CDR1 is SEHNR and CDR2 FQNEAQ (reference sequence). The CDR3 here is CASSPGDRLLDEQFF. The DNA of the CDR3 is TGTGCCAGCAGCCCAGGGGACAGGTTGTTAGATGAGCAGTTCTTC. The complete variable domain, with remaining parts taken from reference TRBV7-9 and TRBJ2-1, reads DTGVSQNPRHKITKRGQNVTFRCDPISEHNRLYWYRQTLGQGPEFLTYFQNEAQLEKSRLLSDRFSAERPKGSFSTLEIQRTEQGDSAMYLCASSPGDRLLDEQFFGPGTRLTVL.

The J gene is TRBJ2-2, the V gene TRBV11-2, with D tentatively TRBD2 (7 bases). The germline V and J ends were trimmed by 6 bases and 4 bases, with 27 bases remaining between them. This CDR3 spans 19 amino acids. CDR1 and CDR2 (germline): SGHAT, FQNNGV. The CDR3 is CASRPFRTTGGPRTGELFF. The CDR3 coding sequence is TGTGCCAGCAGACCTTTCCGGACTACCGGGGGGCCGCGCACCGGGGAGCTGTTTTTT.

The chain uses TRBV29-1 and TRBJ2-3, with 8 bases that match TRBD1. V was pared by 5 bases and J by 6 bases, with 13 bases of the junction left unmatched. From germline, CDR1 is SQVTM and CDR2 ANQGSEA. This CDR3 region has 15 residues. CDR3 coding DNA: TGCAGCGTTCGACAGGGGACCCCGTTAGCCGATACGCAGTATTTT. Translation: CSVRQGTPLADTQYF.

This clone was counted a single time. This chain joins TRBV5-1 and TRBJ1-6, with a tentative D call TRBD1 (6 bases). The CDR3 runs to 15 residues. V was trimmed by 4 bases and J by 7 bases, leaving 15 bases between them. CDR1 and CDR2 from the germline V gene are SGHRS and YFSETQ. The CDR3 is CASSGAQGANSPLHF. DNA of the CDR3: TGCGCCAGCAGCGGAGCACAGGGAGCAAATTCACCCCTCCACTTT.

The gene calls are TRBV2 and TRBJ1-1; TRBD1 might be the D (6 bases). The germline CDR1 and CDR2 sequences are SNHLY and FYNNEI. Trimming cost V 5 bases and J 1 base, with 11 bases left between them. The CDR3 loop spans 14 amino acids. The CDR3 DNA reads TGTGCCAGCAGTCTGGACAGTACGAACACTGAAGCTTTCTTT. It codes for CASSLDSTNTEAFF.

The chain couples TRBV19 to TRBJ1-2; tentatively, D is TRBD1 (5 bases). The CDR3 is 14 residues long. The V and J ends lost 6 bases and 4 bases respectively, with 15 bases between them. Per germline, CDR1 LNHDA and CDR2 SQIVND (reference sequence). Here the CDR3 DNA reads TGTGCCAGTAGAGACAGTCCTCGGAGCTATGGCTACACCTTC. Its translation: CASRDSPRSYGYTF.

V is TRBV15 and J is TRBJ1-5, with unresolved D. Germline loops: CDR1 LNHNV, CDR2 YYDKDF (reference sequence). Trimming removed 4 bases from V and 9 bases from J, with 13 bases in between. The CDR3 contains 13 residues. This chain's CDR3 is CATSTVPERPQHF. The CDR3 DNA is TGTGCCACCAGCACCGTCCCAGAACGGCCCCAGCATTTT.

The chain links TRBV27 to TRBJ2-1; D ambiguous. The CDR3 spans 13 residues. Germline CDR1 is MNHEY and CDR2 is SMNVEV (reference sequence). V lost 0 bases and J lost 6, with 6 bases in between. CDR3 sequence reads: CASSLSAVNEQFF. As DNA, the CDR3 is TGTGCCAGCAGTTTATCGGCCGTCAATGAGCAGTTCTTC.

This clone was recorded a few times. This CDR3 is CASSEISGTGGSGELFF. The CDR3 region has the DNA TGTGCCAGCAGTGAGATCTCCGGGACAGGGGGTTCCGGGGAGCTGTTTTTT. The chain carries TRBV6-1 and TRBJ2-2; 11 bases map to TRBD1. Germline values: CDR1 MNHNS, CDR2 SASEGT. Trimming removed 3 bases from V and 6 bases from J; junction bases left unmatched: 9. The CDR3 spans 17 residues.

This sequence joins TRBV30 and TRBJ2-7; 10 positions match TRBD1. Germline CDR1 is GTSNPN and CDR2 is SVGIG (reference sequence). The CDR3 totals 12 residues. V shed 5 bases, J shed 6 bases, and the junction held 4 bases outside the gene matches. Here the CDR3 DNA reads TGTGCCTGGGGGACAGGGGAACCCGAGCAGTACTTC. Translation: CAWGTGEPEQYF.

This chain uses TRBV5-4 with TRBJ2-1, with a possible D match to TRBD2 (5 bases). V lost 4 bases, J lost 2 bases, and 7 bases lay in between. Germline CDR1 is SGHNT and CDR2 is YYREEE (reference sequence). This CDR3 has 13 residues. The CDR3 DNA is TGTGCCAGCAGCGCAGCGGCCTACAATGAGCAGTTCTTC. Protein: CASSAAAYNEQFF.

V is TRBV6-6 and J is TRBJ2-5; TRBD1 is a possible D gene (6 bases). CDR1 is MNHNY and CDR2 is SVGAGI in the germline V gene (reference sequence). The CDR3 extends over 14 amino acids. The V gene lost 6 bases and the J gene lost 2 bases, with 13 bases spanning the gap. The CDR3 sequence is CASSIGTLQETQYF. CDR3 bases: TGTGCCAGCAGCATCGGGACACTTCAAGAGACCCAGTACTTC.